One and the same sample provided the 31 T cell receptor beta chains below, sequenced in a study of blood T cells in healthy people across ages. For the second PCR, which ran for 7 to 11 cycles, a sample-barcoded 5' primer and a J-beta primer mix were used. TCRdb analysed the 5' RACE reads with MiXCR anew, one entry per CDR3 protein. The sample carries 1.5 million or so distinct CDR3 sequences, roughly 43% recorded once. The sample taken for sequencing was blood. Receptors were obtained from a woman in her late teens or twenties in good health.

This clonotype turned up a few times. The chain employs TRBV20-1 and TRBJ2-3; 7 nucleotides line up with TRBD2. V lost 5 bases, J lost 6 bases, and 5 bases stayed unmatched. Looked up from germline, CDR1 is DFQATT and CDR2 is SNEGSKA (reference sequence). The CDR3 is made up of 12 amino acids. CDR3 loop: CSAQTLADTQYF. The CDR3 DNA follows: TGCAGTGCTCAGACACTAGCGGATACGCAGTATTTT.

This chain uses TRBV7-2 with TRBJ2-7, with 7 bases lining up with TRBD1. Germline CDR1 and CDR2: SGHTA and FQGNSA. The CDR3 consists of 12 residues. V lost 7 bases and J lost 12; bases outside the gene matches: 12. This CDR3 reads CASTLTGTVRYF. As DNA, the CDR3 is TGTGCCAGCACCCTAACCGGGACAGTGAGGTACTTC.

This clonotype occurred once. Here the CDR3 reads CAISLAPGTSGGAGETQYF. CDR3 nucleotides: TGTGCCATCAGCCTCGCCCCCGGGACTAGCGGGGGGGCAGGAGAGACCCAGTACTTC. This rearrangement joins TRBV10-3 to TRBJ2-5; 16 bases fit TRBD2. V lost 6 bases and J lost 4; bases outside the gene matches: 14. The CDR3 is 19 amino acids. Germline V gene data show CDR1 as ENHRY and CDR2 as SYGVKD.

The V gene is TRBV14, the J gene TRBJ2-7, with 7 bases identical to TRBD2. Germline V CDR1 and CDR2: SGHDN, FVKESK. The CDR3 is 15 amino acids. The J segment lost 4 bases and the V segment lost 4 bases, leaving 10 bases of the junction unmatched. The CDR3 protein is CASSRERAGPYEQYF. For the CDR3, the DNA is TGTGCCAGCAGCCGTGAACGAGCGGGACCGTACGAGCAGTACTTC.

The V gene is TRBV27, the J gene TRBJ2-7; D is undetermined. Trimming took off 2 bases at V and 4 bases at J, with 12 bases between the two ends. The CDR3 covers 14 residues. The V gene's germline CDR1 is MNHEY and CDR2 SMNVEV (reference sequence). The DNA of the CDR3 is TGTGCCAGCAGTTTAGCTATAAAAGGATACGAGCAGTACTTC. Encoded protein: CASSLAIKGYEQYF.

The sample holds a few counts of this clonotype. V is TRBV18 and J is TRBJ2-5; D gene uncertain. This CDR3 spans 15 amino acids. Germline CDR1 and CDR2: KGHSH and LQKENI. V was shortened by 2 bases and J by 6 bases, with 16 bases between the two germline ends. The CDR3 bases are TGTGCCAGCTCACCAGGTTCTGACCGGCTCCAGACCCAGTACTTC. It yields the protein CASSPGSDRLQTQYF.

V is TRBV12-3 or TRBV12-4 and J is TRBJ1-5; 7 positions match TRBD1. V shed 3 bases and J 3 bases; nucleotides not matched to a gene: 5. CDR3 size: 15 residues. CDR3 in amino acids: CASSFTGDYNQPQHF. The CDR3 DNA follows: TGTGCCAGCAGTTTCACAGGGGACTACAATCAGCCCCAGCATTTT.

The chain couples TRBV27 to TRBJ1-1; D unclear. CDR1 MNHEY and CDR2 SMNVEV come from the germline V gene (reference sequence). Trimming cost V 0 bases and J 3 bases, with 8 bases left between them. This CDR3 comprises 14 residues. This CDR3 is CASSLSIGYTEAFF. The DNA of the CDR3 is TGTGCCAGCAGTTTATCGATTGGGTACACTGAAGCTTTCTTT.

The chain joins TRBV20-1 to TRBJ2-1, with D perhaps matching TRBD1 (5 bases). The CDR3 spans 13 residues. The V gene lost 1 base and the J gene lost 6 bases, with 10 bases spanning the gap. Germline assignment: CDR1 DFQATT and CDR2 SNEGSKA (reference sequence). The CDR3 bases are TGCAGTGCTAGAGGGGGCCGAGGCAATGAGCAGTTCTTC. Translation gives CSARGGRGNEQFF.

This clonotype has only a few counts. The chain combines TRBV6-2 or TRBV6-3 with TRBJ2-7, with 7 bases that match TRBD1. There are 12 residues in the CDR3. CDR1 and CDR2 from the germline V gene are MNHEY and SVGEGT. Trimming at V came to 8 bases and at J to 2 bases, leaving 3 bases not matched to a gene. CDR3 in amino acids: CASGDSTYEQYF. The CDR3 DNA is TGTGCCAGCGGGGACAGTACCTACGAGCAGTACTTC.

The chain couples TRBV2 to TRBJ2-5; 11 bases align to TRBD2. This CDR3 is built from 13 residues. CDR1 and CDR2 from the germline V gene are SNHLY and FYNNEI. The J segment lost 13 bases and the V segment lost 6 bases, leaving 10 bases of the junction unmatched. The CDR3 loop is CASSPLAGVTGYF. Here the CDR3 DNA reads TGTGCCAGCAGCCCACTAGCGGGGGTCACAGGGTACTTC.

Remarks on this clonotype: At one end the junction does not follow the germline gene, possibly because of a read error. This sequence joins TRBV10-3 and TRBJ2-1; no reliable D call. The CDR3 consists of 13 residues. Germline-derived CDR1 and CDR2 are ENHRY and SYGVKD. The CDR3 region has the DNA TGTGCCATCAGGGAGTCCCGGTCCTACGAGCAGTTCTTC. This codes for CAIRESRSYEQFF.

This clonotype was counted only a few times. The CDR3 DNA reads as TGCAGTGCTAGTAAGGGAAACGTAGAAGCTTTCTTT. Its translation: CSASKGNVEAFF. J is TRBJ1-1 and V is TRBV20-1; unclear D gene. V was shortened by 3 bases and J by 8 bases, with 13 bases between the two germline ends. The CDR3 is 12 residues long. Per germline, CDR1 DFQATT and CDR2 SNEGSKA (reference sequence).

The chain recombines TRBV2 with TRBJ1-2; D unresolved. V dropped 0 bases and J dropped 4 bases, with 9 bases sitting between them. Germline-derived CDR1 and CDR2 are SNHLY and FYNNEI. The CDR3 is made up of 14 amino acids. Written as DNA, the CDR3 is TGTGCCAGCAGTGAAGCGCTCGTCGGCTATGGCTACACCTTC. Translated, it gives CASSEALVGYGYTF.

This clonotype was observed a handful of times. The rearrangement links TRBV10-3 to TRBJ2-1, with TRBD2 matching over 11 bases. Germline-derived CDR1 and CDR2 are ENHRY and SYGVKD. This CDR3 is 18 amino acids long. J gave up 2 bases and V 7 bases, and 13 bases lay outside the gene matches. Here the CDR3 reads CAIMGTDLGLAAYNEQFF. The CDR3 DNA reads TGTGCCATCATGGGGACAGACCTGGGACTAGCGGCCTACAATGAGCAGTTCTTC.

V and J are TRBV18 and TRBJ2-7; weak D call: TRBD1 (6 bases). There are 15 residues in the CDR3. The ends were cut back, 4 bases at V and 3 bases at J, with 16 bases in the middle. CDR1 is KGHSH and CDR2 is LQKENI in the germline V gene. The CDR3 reads CASSRVHRDNYEQYF. The CDR3 DNA follows: TGTGCCAGCTCACGCGTTCACCGGGACAACTACGAGCAGTACTTC.

This clonotype was observed a single time. This CDR3 fails to terminate in the conserved phenylalanine or tryptophan, so it likely reflects a read error. V gene TRBV7-2 combines with J gene TRBJ2-1, with TRBD2 identical over 11 bases. V lost 4 bases, J lost 7 bases, and 3 bases stayed unmatched. Per germline, CDR1 SGHTA and CDR2 FQGNSA. The CDR3 length is 14 residues. CDR3 in amino acids: CASSSASGRNEQFL. CDR3 sequence (DNA): TGTGCCAGCAGCTCCGCTAGCGGGAGGAATGAGCAGTTCTTG.

J is TRBJ2-5 and V is TRBV2, with D possibly matching TRBD2 (5 bases). In germline, CDR1 is SNHLY, CDR2 FYNNEI. This CDR3 is 11 amino acids long. Trimming removed 4 bases from V and 11 bases from J, with 11 bases in between. The CDR3 is CASSGRWEQYF. CDR3 bases: TGTGCCAGCAGTGGTCGTTGGGAGCAGTACTTC.

This CDR3 is CASSHGRGEQYF. The CDR3 region has the DNA TGTGCCAGCAGCCACGGCAGGGGCGAGCAGTACTTC. The chain is built from TRBV7-8 and TRBJ2-4; a possible D gene is TRBD1 (6 bases). The J call may not be correct, given that the DNA end is closer to TRBJ2-7. Germline lookup yields CDR1 SGHVS and CDR2 FQNEAQ. CDR3 length equals 12 residues.

The rearrangement links TRBV13 to TRBJ1-2; a possible D gene is TRBD1 (6 bases). Germline CDR1 PRHDT, CDR2 FYEKMQ (reference sequence). The CDR3 totals 16 residues. V dropped 3 bases and J dropped 7 bases, with 21 bases sitting between them. For the CDR3, the DNA is TGTGCCAGCAGCTTTCGCAGGGGCGCTTTATTACCTGGCTACACCTTC. This encodes CASSFRRGALLPGYTF.

The rearrangement uses TRBV7-8 and TRBJ2-4; D gene ambiguous. CDR3 length: 16 residues. V was pared by 2 bases and J by 0 bases, with 11 bases between. CDR1 is SGHVS and CDR2 is FQNEAQ in the germline V gene. CDR3 amino acids: CASSLLPGAAKNIQYF. In nucleotides, the CDR3 is TGTGCCAGCAGCTTATTGCCGGGTGCAGCCAAAAACATTCAGTACTTC.

This chain uses TRBV4-1 with TRBJ2-2, with 13 bases identical to TRBD2. This CDR3 comprises 19 residues. J lost 0 bases, V lost 4 bases, and 8 bases had no gene match. Germline V gene lookup returns CDR1 MGHRA and CDR2 YSYEKL. CDR3 loop: CASSPRLAGGTANTGELFF. The CDR3 coding sequence is TGCGCCAGCAGCCCGCGACTAGCGGGGGGAACTGCGAACACCGGGGAGCTGTTTTTT.

In this sample, this clonotype turned up a few times. It may be a read error: a sequence one base away is much more abundant. CDR3 in amino acids: CSAHPDRGNEQYF. Here the CDR3 DNA reads TGCAGTGCCCACCCGGACAGGGGCAATGAGCAGTACTTC. V is TRBV20-1 and J is TRBJ2-7, with 9 bases matching TRBD1. Losses at the gene ends were 6 bases for V and 7 bases for J; bases not matched to a gene: 10. The CDR3 is 13 amino acids. Germline loops: CDR1 DFQATT, CDR2 SNEGSKA (reference sequence).

This clonotype was seen a handful of times. J is TRBJ2-5 and V is TRBV28; TRBD2 aligns across 10 bases. Germline CDR1 is MDHEN and CDR2 is SYDVKM. This CDR3 is 17 amino acids long. V dropped 3 bases and J dropped 1; count of bases not matched to a gene: 8. The CDR3 reads CASSLDLSGRIQETQYF. CDR3 sequence (DNA): TGTGCCAGCAGTTTGGACCTTAGCGGGAGGATCCAAGAGACCCAGTACTTC.

This clonotype was picked up one time. The V gene is TRBV30, the J gene TRBJ1-2, with D uncertain. CDR1 is GTSNPN, CDR2 SVGIG, per germline (reference sequence). The CDR3 covers 14 residues. Trimming removed 2 bases at V and 4 bases at J, with 14 bases between. CDR3 in amino acids: CAWSPQVAAYGYTF. CDR3 coding DNA: TGTGCCTGGAGTCCCCAGGTCGCCGCCTATGGCTACACCTTC.

V is TRBV29-1 and J is TRBJ2-1, with D uncertain. Trimming took 0 bases from V and 7 from J, leaving 19 bases between them. CDR1 is SQVTM, CDR2 ANQGSEA, per germline. The CDR3 runs 16 residues. CDR3 in DNA: TGCAGCGTTGAAGATCGGTTCCGGCTCGTGGATAATGAGCAGTTCTTC. Translated: CSVEDRFRLVDNEQFF.

A few counts support this clonotype. The chain combines TRBV6-2 or TRBV6-3 with TRBJ2-3; perhaps TRBD2 as D (5 bases). Germline CDR1 and CDR2: MNHEY and SVGEGT. This CDR3 region has 14 residues. V lost 6 bases to trimming and J lost 9 bases, with 19 bases between them. DNA of the CDR3: TGTGCCAGCAGCGATTCCTTAGCCGGGGTGACGCAGTATTTT. Translating it yields CASSDSLAGVTQYF.

This clonotype was seen only a few times. The J gene is TRBJ1-2, the V gene TRBV28; D gene unclear. The CDR3 runs 14 residues. Trimming pared 4 bases from V and 3 bases from J, leaving 12 bases between. Germline V gene data show CDR1 as MDHEN and CDR2 as SYDVKM. The CDR3 DNA follows: TGTGCCAGCAGTTACAGCACTTCCCACTATGGCTACACCTTC. Amino acids: CASSYSTSHYGYTF.

This clonotype appeared a few times. The V call is TRBV7-2, the J call TRBJ2-4; 7 bases are a match to TRBD1. V shed 4 bases and J 2 bases; nucleotides not matched to a gene: 8. The germline V gene has CDR1 SGHTA and CDR2 FQGNSA. The CDR3 loop spans 16 amino acids. The CDR3 reads CASSSTPDRSKNIQYF. Here the CDR3 DNA reads TGTGCCAGCAGCTCCACCCCGGACAGGTCCAAAAACATTCAGTACTTC.

This clonotype was counted a few times. The chain joins TRBV7-8 to TRBJ2-3; 7 bases fit TRBD1. Germline V CDR1 and CDR2: SGHVS, FQNEAQ. The CDR3 runs 16 residues. Trimming cost V 1 base and J 0 bases; bases outside gene matches: 4. The CDR3 DNA reads as TGTGCCAGCAGCTTAGAGACAGGGAGAAGCACAGATACGCAGTATTTT. Amino acids: CASSLETGRSTDTQYF.

The chain carries TRBV4-1 and TRBJ2-2; weak D call: TRBD1 (6 bases). In germline, CDR1 is MGHRA, CDR2 YSYEKL. CDR3 length equals 14 residues. V was pared by 5 bases and J by 1 base, with 8 bases between. CDR3 region: CASSGQLNTGELFF. The CDR3 coding sequence is TGCGCCAGCAGCGGACAGCTGAACACCGGGGAGCTGTTTTTT.